This entry lists 18 T cell receptor beta chains sequenced from one sample in a study of T cells in Graves' hyperthyroidism and ophthalmopathy. Amplified regions were TCR beta CDR3 sequences from RNA transcripts. The HTBI set primed first-round TCR CDR3 RT-PCR. TCRdb ran MiXCR on the multiplex PCR reads and lists one entry per CDR3 protein. The sample has roughly 300,000 distinct CDR3 sequences, about 14% seen once. The specimen was blood. The origin of the receptors is a woman aged 25 to 39 with Graves' hyperthyroidism.

V and J are TRBV9 and TRBJ2-1, with D tentatively TRBD2 (6 bases). CDR1 and CDR2 (germline): SGDLS, YYNGEE. The length of the CDR3 is 14 residues. V lost 4 bases, J lost 6 bases, and 14 bases lay in between. Here the CDR3 DNA reads TGTGCCAGCAGCCCCCCGTTGGGGGGCAATGAGCAGTTCTTC. Amino acids: CASSPPLGGNEQFF.

The rearrangement uses TRBV27 and TRBJ2-7, with TRBD2 matching over 10 bases. V was clipped by 1 base and J by 3 bases; unmatched bases: 12. The CDR3 has 18 amino acids. Germline V gene data show CDR1 as MNHEY and CDR2 as SMNVEV (reference sequence). In nucleotides, the CDR3 is TGTGCCAGCAGTTTATTAGGCCTAGCGGGAGTTCCCAACTACGAGCAGTACTTC. It yields the protein CASSLLGLAGVPNYEQYF.

In the case of this clonotype: This may be a read error: a much more frequent sequence differs by one nucleotide. This rearrangement joins TRBV20-1 to TRBJ2-5; maybe TRBD2 (5 bases). The germline gives CDR1 DFQATT, CDR2 SNEGSKA (reference sequence). CDR3 length: 13 residues. CDR3 sequence reads: CSARESGQGTQYF. The CDR3 DNA follows: TGCAGTGCTAGAGAAAGCGGTCAAGGGACCCAGTACTTC.

The chain carries TRBV20-1 and TRBJ2-2; D is perhaps TRBD2 (6 bases). The CDR3 is made up of 16 amino acids. Germline CDR1 is DFQATT and CDR2 is SNEGSKA (reference sequence). CDR3 in DNA: TGCAGAGCTCCCCCGCCGGGACTTACGAACACCGGGGAGCTGTTTTTT. It yields the protein CRAPPPGLTNTGELFF.

This clonotype was seen more than once but under ten times. V and J are TRBV29-1 and TRBJ2-1; 7 bases are shared with TRBD2. Germline V CDR1 and CDR2: SQVTM, ANQGSEA. J gave up 2 bases and V 6 bases, and 10 bases lay outside the gene matches. This CDR3 contains 15 residues. The CDR3 protein is CSVVSSGFTYNEQFF. CDR3 nucleotide sequence: TGCAGCGTCGTAAGTAGCGGGTTTACCTACAATGAGCAGTTCTTC.

The V gene is TRBV4-1, the J gene TRBJ1-2; D call uncertain. Trimming shortened V by 1 base and J by 4 bases, and 10 bases separated the two germline ends. CDR3 length equals 14 residues. Germline-derived CDR1 and CDR2 are MGHRA and YSYEKL. CDR3 DNA sequence: TGCGCCAGCAGCCAAGGTCACAGCGGCTATGGCTACACCTTC. It encodes CASSQGHSGYGYTF.

The V gene is TRBV14, the J gene TRBJ2-1; 7 bases align to TRBD1. CDR1 and CDR2 (germline): SGHDN, FVKESK. CDR3 length: 15 residues. Losses at the gene ends were 2 bases for V and 4 bases for J; bases not matched to a gene: 5. The CDR3 sequence is CASSQYQQGYNEQFF. The CDR3 DNA reads as TGTGCCAGCAGCCAATATCAACAGGGGTACAATGAGCAGTTCTTC.

This clonotype was observed many times. The chain is built from TRBV2 and TRBJ2-1; maybe TRBD2 (5 bases). From germline, CDR1 is SNHLY and CDR2 FYNNEI. V lost 6 bases to trimming and J lost 0 bases, with 15 bases between them. CDR3 size: 16 residues. The CDR3 protein is CASSKNRGSSYNEQFF. Here the CDR3 DNA reads TGTGCCAGCAGCAAAAATCGGGGAAGCTCCTACAATGAGCAGTTCTTC. Drawing the rest from reference TRBV2 and TRBJ2-1, the complete variable domain is EPEVTQTPSHQVTQMGQEVILRCVPISNHLYFYWYRQILGQKVEFLVSFYNNEISEKSEIFDDQFSVERPDGSNFTLKIRSTKLEDSAMYFCASSKNRGSSYNEQFFGPGTRLTVL.

This clonotype was found a few times. V and J are TRBV6-1 and TRBJ1-5, with D unresolved. CDR1 and CDR2 (germline): MNHNS, SASEGT. This CDR3 comprises 11 residues. Trimming removed 6 bases at V and 6 bases at J, with 6 bases between. The CDR3 DNA is TGTGCCAGCAGCCACACTCAGCCCCAGCATTTT. Its protein product is CASSHTQPQHF.

Notes on this clonotype: A read error may be the cause here, since a much bigger clone is one base away. V is TRBV30 and J is TRBJ2-3; TRBD2 matches at 9 bases. CDR1 GTSNPN and CDR2 SVGIG come from the germline V gene (reference sequence). This CDR3 is built from 13 residues. The CDR3 bases are TGTACCTGGAGGACTAGCGGCACAGATACGCAGTATTTT. The encoded protein is CTWRTSGTDTQYF.

This clonotype was seen at least ten times. This chain joins TRBV11-2 and TRBJ2-4; D call uncertain. This CDR3 region has 17 residues. The V end lost 0 bases, the J end lost 4 bases, and 16 bases lay between the germline ends. The germline V gene encodes CDR1 SGHAT and CDR2 FQNNGV. CDR3 nucleotide sequence: TGTGCCAGCAGCTTAGAGTTTATCGGCCGAGCGAAAAACATTCAGTACTTC. Its protein product is CASSLEFIGRAKNIQYF.

The table lists this clonotype with a few counts. The chain is built from TRBV19 and TRBJ2-3, with 7 bases aligning to TRBD2. CDR3 length: 15 residues. Looked up from germline, CDR1 is LNHDA and CDR2 is SQIVND (reference sequence). The trim removed 1 base at V and 0 bases at J, leaving 1 base unmatched. The chain's CDR3 is CASSIASGSTDTQYF. In DNA form, the CDR3 reads TGTGCCAGTAGTATAGCTAGCGGAAGCACAGATACGCAGTATTTT.

This clonotype occurred many times. This chain uses TRBV12-3 or TRBV12-4 with TRBJ2-4; tentative D call: TRBD2 (6 bases). The CDR3 totals 15 residues. V was pared by 3 bases and J by 0 bases, with 9 bases between. Written as DNA, the CDR3 is TGTGCCAGCAGTTTCGGGGGTCTAGCCAAAAACATTCAGTACTTC. Protein: CASSFGGLAKNIQYF.

V and J are TRBV9 and TRBJ2-3, with no clear D. This CDR3 has 15 residues. Trimming left V 0 bases short and J 4 bases short, with 12 bases between. Germline loops: CDR1 SGDLS, CDR2 YYNGEE. The CDR3 loop is CASSVESFEADTQYF. CDR3 nucleotide sequence: TGTGCCAGCAGCGTAGAATCCTTCGAGGCAGATACGCAGTATTTT.

V and J are TRBV7-3 and TRBJ1-2; the D is unclear. Germline V lookup: CDR1 SGHTA, CDR2 FQGTGA. This CDR3 has 13 residues. The ends were cut back, 5 bases at V and 4 bases at J, with 11 bases in the middle. In nucleotides, the CDR3 is TGTGCCAGCAGCCAGATCGCCGGCTATGGCTACACCTTC. Protein sequence: CASSQIAGYGYTF.

The gene calls are TRBV12-3 or TRBV12-4 and TRBJ2-1; 7 nucleotides line up with TRBD2. The CDR3 runs 18 residues. The trim removed 5 bases at V and 0 bases at J, leaving 13 bases unmatched. The CDR3 sequence: CASSASLWGRGSYNEQFF. In nucleotides, the CDR3 is TGTGCCAGCAGTGCCTCCCTTTGGGGGAGGGGCTCCTACAATGAGCAGTTCTTC.

About this clonotype: As the CDR3 is not closed by the conserved phenylalanine or tryptophan, this likely results from a read error. The DNA is left out, because the CDR3 cannot be placed on it with certainty; the CDR3 is given as TCRdb lists it. V is TRBV20-1 and J is TRBJ2-3; the D segment call TRBD2 is taken from the table without a DNA check. With termini counted, the CDR3 has 17 amino acids. From germline, CDR1 is DFQATT and CDR2 SNEGSKA (reference sequence). The CDR3 region is CSASKGQTSGSRDTRYC.

The CDR3 DNA is TGTGCCAGCAGTGAAATGGGACAGGGGAGAGAAAAACTGTTTTTT. It specifies CASSEMGQGREKLFF. The chain has TRBV25-1 and TRBJ1-4; TRBD1 matches 10 bases. CDR1 and CDR2 from the germline V gene are MGHDK and SYGVNS. The CDR3 has 15 amino acids. V shed 2 bases and J 8 bases; nucleotides not matched to a gene: 5.